The rows below give T cell receptor beta chains drawn from one sample of a study of siplizumab effects on memory and regulatory T cells. TCRdb's copy holds only in-frame clones and misses some; the assay was immunoSEQ multiplex PCR. Here the sample spans roughly 26,000 clones, 84% being singletons. What was sequenced was memory CD4+ T cells sorted from blood. Receptor source: a human donor in good health. Both conserved end residues are part of each CDR3.

J,V,CDR3
TRBJ2-7,TRBV27,CASSLRSFYEQYF
TRBJ2-1,TRBV5-4,CASSRHSGTQQFF
TRBJ2-6,TRBV9,CASSVYRASGANVLTF
TRBJ1-3,TRBV6-5,CASSRQYSGNTIYF
TRBJ2-5,TRBV6-6,CASIAPGALTQYF
TRBJ2-2,TRBV11-3,CASSQGFSGTGELFF
TRBJ2-3,TRBV2,CASTPRRSGGTDTQYF
TRBJ1-1,TRBV7-6,CASSLESGTNTEAFF
TRBJ2-4,TRBV7-9,CASSTSRRLGNIQYF
TRBJ2-7,TRBV5-1,CASSPGGQLPYEQYF
TRBJ2-3,TRBV7-9,CASSSGQGTQYF
TRBJ2-7,TRBV6-1,CASSDGTGDYYEQYF
TRBJ2-3,TRBV30,CAWSDEGFTQYF
TRBJ2-3,TRBV5-1,CASSSGTATDTQYF
TRBJ1-1,TRBV30,CAWSRQGSTEAFF
TRBJ1-1,TRBV28,CASSFLSQLMNTEAFF
TRBJ1-1,TRBV7-9,CASSLGSTAPEAFF
TRBJ2-2,TRBV5-1,CASAPGHIRMGISTGELFF
TRBJ1-2,TRBV10-2,CASGQGAGGYTF
TRBJ2-1,TRBV15,CATRVGSYNEQFF
TRBJ2-4,TRBV2,CASSEPGGMAKNIQYF
TRBJ2-7,TRBV14,CASSLSQGAYEQYF
TRBJ2-3,TRBV30,CACTSGSRTDTQYF
TRBJ2-1,TRBV19,CALRSSYNEQFF
TRBJ2-5,TRBV29-1,CSADGRSETQYF
TRBJ1-2,TRBV7-6,CASSSAGANYGYTF
TRBJ2-1,TRBV6-1,CASALERGGYEQFF
TRBJ2-2,TRBV6-6,CASSYEGPTSGELFF
TRBJ1-2,TRBV18,CASSPSRGNYGYTF
TRBJ1-2,TRBV2,CASSEGQGLSYGYTF
TRBJ2-5,TRBV5-1,CASSLVGTGETQYF
TRBJ1-6,TRBV5-1,CASSPGTVNSPLHF
TRBJ2-7,TRBV11-2,CASSARGLAEGEQYF
TRBJ2-5,TRBV5-1,CASSRQDRVGETQYF
TRBJ1-3,TRBV5-6,CASSLYLLRARSGNTIYF
TRBJ1-1,TRBV4-1,CASSRGPAGDTEAFF
TRBJ1-1,TRBV6-5,CASSRAGGEPEAFF
TRBJ2-5,TRBV28,CASRGHETQYF
TRBJ2-7,TRBV29-1,CSVIQGYNNEQYF
TRBJ2-3,TRBV6-4,CASSMAGGTDTQYF
TRBJ2-7,TRBV7-7,CASSLSDGGGTEQYF
TRBJ2-2,TRBV28,CASSLRQGLGELFF
TRBJ2-7,TRBV19,CASSIAGGDYEQYF
TRBJ2-6,TRBV10-3,CAISEQHSGANVLTF